These 11 T cell receptor beta chains share one sample of origin, sequenced in a study of cytomegalovirus exposure and HLA in healthy donors. The PCR was carried out with 60 Vbeta primers and 13 Jbeta primers. TCRdb's copy holds only in-frame clones and misses some; the assay was immunoSEQ multiplex PCR. The table lists around 150,000 clones, approximately 78% of them singletons, with roughly 2% in the top ten. What was sequenced was PBMCs. These TCRs come from a woman under 30 in good health and CMV-seronegative.

V is TRBV4-2 and J is TRBJ2-3; D gene uncertain. V was pared by 3 bases and J by 2 bases, with 15 bases between. This CDR3 is 16 amino acids long. The germline V gene has CDR1 LGHNA and CDR2 YNFKEQ. The DNA for the CDR3 is TGTGCCAGCAGCCAGGAGTTGTCTCCCCCCACAGATACGCAGTATTTT. As protein: CASSQELSPPTDTQYF.

J is TRBJ1-4 and V is TRBV11-2; the D is unclear. Trimming cost V 2 bases and J 0 bases, with 7 bases left between them. This CDR3 comprises 15 residues. The germline V gene encodes CDR1 SGHAT and CDR2 FQNNGV. This CDR3 is CASSLTPATNEKLFF. The DNA for the CDR3 is TGTGCCAGCAGCTTAACACCTGCAACTAATGAAAAACTGTTTTTT.

The chain combines TRBV2 with TRBJ1-1, with D possibly being TRBD1 (6 bases). CDR1 and CDR2 (germline): SNHLY, FYNNEI. The CDR3 has 14 amino acids. Trimming took 6 bases from V and 1 from J, leaving 12 bases between them. The CDR3 coding sequence is TGTGCCAGCAGGAGACAGGAGTGGAACACTGAAGCTTTCTTT. Protein sequence: CASRRQEWNTEAFF.

The chain uses TRBV28 and TRBJ1-1; 7 bases map to TRBD1. The CDR3 totals 15 residues. V shed 6 bases and J 0 bases; nucleotides not matched to a gene: 7. Germline V gene data show CDR1 as MDHEN and CDR2 as SYDVKM. The DNA of the CDR3 is TGTGCCAGCAGACCGACAGGGAGAATGAACACTGAAGCTTTCTTT. As protein: CASRPTGRMNTEAFF. The entire variable domain, with the rest obtained from reference TRBV28 and TRBJ1-1, is as follows: DVKVTQSSRYLVKRTGEKVFLECVQDMDHENMFWYRQDPGLGLRLIYFSYDVKMKEKGDIPEGYSVSREKKERFSLILESASTNQTSMYLCASRPTGRMNTEAFFGQGTRLTVV.

The genes are TRBV2 and TRBJ1-4; 8 nucleotides line up with TRBD1. This CDR3 has 13 residues. V was clipped by 8 bases and J by 11 bases; unmatched bases: 10. Looked up from germline, CDR1 is SNHLY and CDR2 is FYNNEI. The CDR3 loop is CASEIIDRGKLFF. The CDR3 region has the DNA TGTGCCAGCGAGATTATTGACAGGGGCAAACTGTTTTTT.

This clone has a single count. The CDR3 loop is CASSPDYRGSYEQYF. The CDR3 DNA reads TGCGCCAGCAGCCCGGACTACAGGGGTTCCTACGAGCAGTACTTC. V usage is TRBV5-1 and J usage is TRBJ2-7; D perhaps matches TRBD1 (7 bases). CDR3 length: 15 residues. V shed 4 bases and J shed 1 base, with 15 bases lying between them. Germline V lookup: CDR1 SGHRS, CDR2 YFSETQ.

V and J are TRBV7-9 and TRBJ1-2; a weak D match, TRBD1 (6 bases). From germline, CDR1 is SEHNR and CDR2 FQNEAQ (reference sequence). V gave up 5 bases and J gave up 5 bases, with 12 bases separating them. The length of the CDR3 is 13 residues. The CDR3 is CASSKDTGYGYTF. The CDR3, as DNA: TGTGCCAGCAGCAAAGATACAGGGTATGGCTACACCTTC.

This clone was detected once. V and J are TRBV5-1 and TRBJ2-3, with 9 bases that match TRBD1. The J segment lost 3 bases and the V segment lost 3 bases, leaving 5 bases of the junction unmatched. The CDR3 is 15 amino acids. Germline V gene sequence: CDR1 SGHRS, CDR2 YFSETQ. Here the CDR3 reads CASSWGQGRTDTQYF. The CDR3 coding sequence is TGCGCCAGCAGCTGGGGACAGGGTAGAACAGATACGCAGTATTTT.

The rearrangement joins TRBV4-1 to TRBJ1-2; maybe TRBD1 (6 bases). Trimming shortened V by 0 bases and J by 4 bases, and 12 bases separated the two germline ends. Germline CDR1 reads MGHRA; CDR2 reads YSYEKL. CDR3 size: 15 residues. The CDR3 DNA reads as TGCGCCAGCAGCCAAGACTGGGGGGGCATCTATGGCTACACCTTC. The encoded protein is CASSQDWGGIYGYTF.

The genes are TRBV30 and TRBJ1-1; D unclear. The CDR3 runs 11 residues. V lost 3 bases and J lost 7, with 9 bases in between. CDR1 and CDR2 (germline): GTSNPN, SVGIG (reference sequence). The CDR3 loop is CAWSAVSEAFF. CDR3 coding DNA: TGTGCCTGGAGCGCCGTTAGTGAAGCTTTCTTT.

The rearrangement links TRBV5-4 to TRBJ2-1, with TRBD2 matching over 11 bases. Germline CDR1 is SGHNT and CDR2 is YYREEE (reference sequence). The CDR3 spans 15 residues. J lost 7 bases, V lost 5 bases, and 8 bases had no gene match. The CDR3 DNA follows: TGTGCCAGCAGTTTAGCGGGGGGGCCGAGGAATGAGCAGTTCTTC. It translates to CASSLAGGPRNEQFF.